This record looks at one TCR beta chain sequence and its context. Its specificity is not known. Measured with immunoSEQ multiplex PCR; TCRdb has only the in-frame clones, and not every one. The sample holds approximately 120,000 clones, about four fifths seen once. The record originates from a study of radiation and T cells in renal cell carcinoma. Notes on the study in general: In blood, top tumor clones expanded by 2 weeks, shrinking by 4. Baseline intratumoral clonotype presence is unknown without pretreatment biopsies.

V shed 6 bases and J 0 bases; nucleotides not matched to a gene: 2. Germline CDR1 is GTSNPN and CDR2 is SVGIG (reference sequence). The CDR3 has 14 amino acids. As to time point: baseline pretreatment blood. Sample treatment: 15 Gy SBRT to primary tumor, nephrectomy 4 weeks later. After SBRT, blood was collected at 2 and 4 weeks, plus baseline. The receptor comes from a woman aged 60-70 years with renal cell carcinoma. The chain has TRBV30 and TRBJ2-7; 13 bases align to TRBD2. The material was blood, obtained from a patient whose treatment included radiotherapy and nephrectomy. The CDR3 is CACRTSGSSYEQYF. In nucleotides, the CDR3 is TGTGCCTGTAGGACTAGCGGGAGCTCCTACGAGCAGTACTTC.